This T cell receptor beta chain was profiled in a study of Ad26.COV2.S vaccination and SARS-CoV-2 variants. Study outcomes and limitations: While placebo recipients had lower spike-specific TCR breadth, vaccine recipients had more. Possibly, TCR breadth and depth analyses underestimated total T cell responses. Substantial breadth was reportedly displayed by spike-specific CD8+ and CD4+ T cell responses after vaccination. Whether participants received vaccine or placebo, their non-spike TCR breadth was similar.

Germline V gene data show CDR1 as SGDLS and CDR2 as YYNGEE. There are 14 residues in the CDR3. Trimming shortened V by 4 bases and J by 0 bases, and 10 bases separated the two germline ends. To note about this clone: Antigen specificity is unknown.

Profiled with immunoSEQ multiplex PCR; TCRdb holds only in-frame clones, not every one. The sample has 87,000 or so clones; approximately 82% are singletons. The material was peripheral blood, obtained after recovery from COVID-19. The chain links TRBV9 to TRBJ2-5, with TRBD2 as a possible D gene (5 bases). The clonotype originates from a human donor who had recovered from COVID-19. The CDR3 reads CASSPRGYQETQYF. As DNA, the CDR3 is TGTGCCAGCAGCCCTAGAGGGTACCAAGAGACCCAGTACTTC.